This note documents a single TCR beta chain sequence. This clonotype was counted only a few times. Its cognate antigen has yet to be identified. Base qualities are missing; no much larger clone stands one base away. TCR cDNA was synthesized by 5'RACE template switching, through which a universal primer site and unique molecular identifiers were introduced. Priming for cDNA synthesis came from both the TCR alpha and TCR beta constant segments. Two PCR steps were used to amplify libraries, with sample barcodes and sequencing adapters being added in the second step. Sequencing of libraries was performed on Illumina HiSeq 2500 (2x100 bp) or NovaSeq (2x150 bp). Per the original workflow: Reads were demultiplexed and collapsed into UMI consensus sequences with MIGEC, and V(D)J alignment was performed with MiXCR. Vaccine-responding clonotypes were defined with edgeR using replicate PBMC samples, requiring FDR below 0.01 and a log2 fold change above 5 up to day 15. Each bulk clonotype was labeled CD4 or CD8 based on which sequenced repertoire, CD4 or CD8, contained the clonotype at higher abundance. TCRdb itself trimmed the public reads at Q25 with fastp, ran MiXCR and retained productive beta chains. Duplicate CDR3 protein sequences are folded into a single record with the most common DNA and genes. These V and J calls rely on TCRdb rather than the paper's analysis. Present in this sample are about 340,000 distinct CDR3 sequences, 7.5% to 9% of which were seen just once. The ten largest account for about a sixth of the sample.

Taken with the paper, the label for treatment or condition translates to: live attenuated yellow fever vaccine strain. At each blood-draw timepoint, two biological replicates of bulk PBMCs were obtained. A standard Ficoll-Paque protocol was used to isolate PBMCs from peripheral blood. RNA was extracted with TriZol from bulk PBMCs, CD4 and CD8 fractions, and dextramer-positive and dextramer-negative fractions. This record comes from a study of T cells after yellow fever vaccination (dated by TCRdb to between 2018 and 2021). Broadly, across the study: Libraries from fractions with low cell numbers were prepared with the SMART-Seq v4 Ultra Low Input RNA kit. Blood samples were taken at several timepoints before and after primary and secondary immunization, and bulk PBMC replicates and cell subsets were isolated. To follow T-cell clones before and after both primary and booster YFV17D yellow fever vaccination, bulk TCR alpha and beta repertoires underwent longitudinal sequencing. Two healthy male donors, one aged 18 to 30 and one aged 30 to 39 years, were included in the cohort.

The CDR3 has 14 amino acids, counting the end cysteine and phenylalanine. Only the CDR3 region is kept as DNA, spanning 42 bases read in frame from base 1. V ends up 2 bases short and J 4 bases short, with an unmatched junction base count of 4. From the germline V gene, CDR1 is MNHEY and CDR2 is SVGAGI. Overall study results and their limits: Because the study included only two donors, the extent to which the findings can be generalized is limited. Most clones expanded after primary vaccination were re-detected after the booster (just under 97% of CD4 and around nine tenths of CD8), suggesting broad memory maintenance. A small fraction of clonotypes appeared in both the CD4 and CD8 compartments, likely as a result of convergent recombination. FACS-sorted repertoires could contain abundant contaminating clonotypes from the bulk population, so computational filtering was required. Compared with the primary T-cell response, the secondary T-cell response was weaker but faster, peaking on day 5 rather than day 15.

Sequenced material: PBMCs, taken on the day of the first yellow fever vaccination. This TCR was recovered from a man aged 18 to 29 who received the YFV17D yellow fever vaccine. The receptor chain draws on TRBV6-5 and TRBJ1-1; TRBD1 matches 7 bases in the middle. In nucleotide form, the sequence is TGTGCCAGCAGTTACGGGCAGGGGGTCACTGAAGCTTTCTTT. This sequence encodes CASSYGQGVTEAFF.